This T cell receptor (beta chain) was recorded in a study of cytomegalovirus exposure and HLA in healthy donors. General study results and limits: Earlier analysis looked at TCR beta V segments, and most were productive about 90% or about 30% of the time. Beyond CMV serostatus, there was no information to go on about immune exposure. The investigators catalogued 164 TCR beta chains as cytomegalovirus-associated.

CDR1 MNHEY and CDR2 SMNVEV come from the germline V gene (reference sequence). This CDR3 contains 15 residues. V was trimmed by 5 bases and J by 0 bases, leaving 11 bases between them. PCR involved 60 Vbeta and 13 Jbeta primers. Sequenced by immunoSEQ multiplex PCR; TCRdb stores in-frame clones only, minus some. Found here are around 200,000 clones, 65% to 90% of them singletons; the top ten hold 1.2% to 1.5%. This clone was recorded only once. Its antigen is unidentified. This chain uses TRBV27 with TRBJ1-5; no clear D gene. The receptor comes from a girl aged 10 to 17 in good health and CMV-seronegative. Sequencing was done on a sample of PBMCs. CDR3 nucleotide sequence: TGTGCCAGCAGTCAGCGGGAAGATAGCAATCAGCCCCAGCATTTT. Protein product: CASSQREDSNQPQHF.